The rows below give T cell receptor beta chains drawn from one sample of a study of cytomegalovirus exposure and HLA in healthy donors. TCRdb's copy holds only in-frame clones and misses some; the assay was immunoSEQ multiplex PCR. The top ten hold 7.5% to 9.5% of the sample, which has about 160,000 clones, roughly 80% seen once. The sample comprised PBMCs. The receptor set was obtained from a male donor in good health and CMV-seropositive. CDR3s include the opening cysteine and the closing phenylalanine or tryptophan. The D gene is left open where the match is weak. Clone size is shown for a subset of rows, as once, few, many or a class of expanded clone.

J gene	V gene	clone size	D gene	CDR3 DNA	CDR3 protein
TRBJ2-2	TRBV30	NA	TRBD2	TGTGCCTGGACGTACGCGGGAGGTTCCGGGGAGCTGTTTTTT	CAWTYAGGSGELFF
TRBJ2-3	TRBV28	NA	NA	TGTGCCAGCAGTTCCCCGGGGGGCGGGAGAGTCACTAGCACAGATACGCAGTATTTT	CASSSPGGGRVTSTDTQYF
TRBJ1-4	TRBV30	NA	NA	TGTGCCTGGGATAGAGGACGGGGTAATGAAAAACTGTTTTTT	CAWDRGRGNEKLFF
TRBJ2-4	TRBV11-2	NA	TRBD1	TGTGCCAGCAGCCCTGTGGGCAGGGGGCAGAACATTCAGTACTTC	CASSPVGRGQNIQYF
TRBJ2-7	TRBV30	few	TRBD1	TGTGCCGTAGGACAGGGCCCCTACGAGCAGTACTTC	CAVGQGPYEQYF
TRBJ2-1	TRBV11-3	few	TRBD2	TGTGCCAGCAGCTTATCCCCACTAGCGGGGTACAATGAGCAGTTCTTC	CASSLSPLAGYNEQFF
TRBJ1-1	TRBV10-3	few	TRBD1	TGTGCCTCTAGGGGGCGGATCATGAACACTGAAGCTTTCTTT	CASRGRIMNTEAFF
TRBJ2-3	TRBV9	NA	TRBD2	TGTGCCAGCAGCCCGGGGACTAGAGGAGATACGCAGTATTTT	CASSPGTRGDTQYF
TRBJ2-7	TRBV7-8	NA	TRBD2	TGTGCCAGCAGCTTAGGGTTAAGCGGGAGGGCTACTCCCTACGAGCAGTACTTC	CASSLGLSGRATPYEQYF
TRBJ1-2	TRBV5-1	NA	NA	TGCGCCAGCAGCCCGGCCGGCGGGACCTATGGCTACACCTTC	CASSPAGGTYGYTF
TRBJ2-7	TRBV21-1	NA	NA	TGTGCCAGCAGCAAGGGGCTAACAGGGGGCTCCCCCTACGAGCAGTACTTC	CASSKGLTGGSPYEQYF
TRBJ2-7	TRBV10-1	NA	TRBD1	TGCGCCAGCAGTGGAAGTCTTGGGACAGCAGGCTCCTACGAGCAGTACTTC	CASSGSLGTAGSYEQYF
TRBJ2-6	TRBV19	NA	NA	TGTGCCAGTACCCCGAGATTTCGTGCCTGGGCCAACGGCCTGACTTTC	CASTPRFRAWANGLTF
TRBJ2-2	TRBV5-5	NA	TRBD1	TGTGCCAGCAGCGGGAGGACAGGGATCGTCCGGGAGCTGTTTTTT	CASSGRTGIVRELFF
TRBJ2-7	TRBV19	NA	TRBD2	TGTGCCAGTAGCTTACTAGCGGGAGTCACCTACGAGCAGTACTTC	CASSLLAGVTYEQYF
TRBJ2-4	TRBV5-1	once	TRBD2	TGCGCCAGCAGCTTGGCTAGCGGACCAGCCAAAAACATTCAGTACTTC	CASSLASGPAKNIQYF
TRBJ2-7	TRBV30	NA	NA	TGTGCCTGGAGTGGGTCAGGGGAAGAGCAGTACTTC	CAWSGSGEEQYF
TRBJ2-4	TRBV27	NA	NA	TGTGCCAGCAGTCCATTAGCCAAAAACATTCAGTACTTC	CASSPLAKNIQYF
TRBJ2-7	TRBV11-3	NA	TRBD2	TGTGCCAGCAGCCCGGGGGGAGGCGAGCAGTACTTC	CASSPGGGEQYF
TRBJ1-3	TRBV30	NA	NA	TGTGCCTGGAGTGTTAGAGGGGGAAGAACTGGAAACACCATATATTTT	CAWSVRGGRTGNTIYF
TRBJ1-2	TRBV6-5	NA	TRBD1	TGTGCCAGCAGGCAAACCGGGACAGTCTATGGCTACACCTTC	CASRQTGTVYGYTF
TRBJ2-5	TRBV7-8	NA	NA	TGTGCCAGCAGCTTTATCCAAGAGACCCAGTACTTC	CASSFIQETQYF
TRBJ2-1	TRBV5-1	NA	TRBD2	TGCGCCAGCTGGCTAGGGACTAGCCCCTACAATGAGCAGTTCTTC	CASWLGTSPYNEQFF
TRBJ1-1	TRBV19	NA	NA	TGTGCCAGTAGTATAGGTCCCAGGGGCTCTGAAGCTTTCTTT	CASSIGPRGSEAFF
TRBJ1-2	TRBV4-1	NA	NA	TGCGCCAGCAGCCAAGACGGGGTTGGCTACACCTTC	CASSQDGVGYTF
TRBJ2-6	TRBV30	few	TRBD1	TGTGCCGGCCAACGAGAGGGGGCCAACGGCCTGACTTTC	CAGQREGANGLTF
TRBJ2-7	TRBV27	NA	NA	TGTGCCAGCAGGCCCATCATTACATCCTACGAGCAGTACTTC	CASRPIITSYEQYF
TRBJ2-1	TRBV19	few	TRBD2	TGTGCCAGTAGGCAAGTAGCGGGAACTTCCAATGAGCAGTTCTTC	CASRQVAGTSNEQFF
TRBJ1-3	TRBV2	NA	NA	TGTGCCAGCAGTCCTACAGGGACTGGAAACACCATATATTTT	CASSPTGTGNTIYF
TRBJ1-3	TRBV7-2	NA	TRBD1	TGTGCCAGCAGCTTAGACAGGGGGCCAGGAAACACCATATATTTT	CASSLDRGPGNTIYF
TRBJ1-2	TRBV6-5	NA	TRBD1	TGTGCCAGCGTTTCGGGACAGGGGGATGGCTACACCTTC	CASVSGQGDGYTF
TRBJ2-7	TRBV5-6	NA	TRBD1	TGTGCCAGCAGATTCAAGGGACAGGGGGCGAGGTACGAGCAGTACTTC	CASRFKGQGARYEQYF
TRBJ1-2	TRBV6-1	NA	NA	TGTGCCAGCACCCCAGAGGGCAGATTCTATGGCTACACCTTC	CASTPEGRFYGYTF
TRBJ2-4	TRBV18	NA	TRBD1	TGTGCCAGCTCACCCGTCGGACAGGGGGCTTGGAACAGTCAGTACTTC	CASSPVGQGAWNSQYF
TRBJ2-3	TRBV9	NA	TRBD2	TGTGCCAGCAGCGCAAGACTAGCGGGAGGAAATACGCAGTATTTT	CASSARLAGGNTQYF
TRBJ2-6	TRBV28	NA	TRBD1	TGTGCCAGCAGCCGCTGGGGACAGGGGGCGGGCGGGGCCAACGTCCTGACTTTC	CASSRWGQGAGGANVLTF
TRBJ2-7	TRBV14	NA	NA	TGTGCCAGCAGCCAAGCTTGGAGGGAGCAGTACTTC	CASSQAWREQYF
TRBJ1-2	TRBV5-1	NA	TRBD1	TGCGCCAGCAGCTTTGGACAGGGGGCGTGGGGCTACACCTTC	CASSFGQGAWGYTF
TRBJ1-5	TRBV2	NA	NA	TGTGCCAGCACGGACTCCGGTGGCTATAGCAATCAGCCCCAGCATTTT	CASTDSGGYSNQPQHF
TRBJ2-1	TRBV18	NA	NA	TGTGCCAGCTCACCATACAGGGAACGCGACAATGAGCAGTTCTTC	CASSPYRERDNEQFF
TRBJ1-5	TRBV30	NA	NA	TGCCCCCAGGGGCGCGGATATACCCCCGTAAATCAGCCCCAGCATTTT	CPQGRGYTPVNQPQHF
TRBJ2-3	TRBV2	NA	TRBD1	TGTGCCAGCAGTGAAACACCGGGACAGGGGGTTGATACGCAGTATTTT	CASSETPGQGVDTQYF
TRBJ2-7	TRBV27	NA	NA	TGTGCCAGCAGTTCGACCCAACGAGGCGAGCAGTACTTC	CASSSTQRGEQYF
TRBJ2-4	TRBV19	NA	TRBD1	TGTGCCAGTACTAGCAGGGGGCTCGTAGCCAAAAACAGTCAGTACTTC	CASTSRGLVAKNSQYF
TRBJ1-5	TRBV6-5	NA	NA	TGTGCCAGCAGCCATTGGCCAGGCAATCAGCCCCAGCATTTT	CASSHWPGNQPQHF
TRBJ1-2	TRBV30	NA	TRBD1	TGTGCCTGGGGGGACAGGGCGGATGGCTACACCTTC	CAWGDRADGYTF
TRBJ1-1	TRBV2	once	TRBD1	TGTGCCAGCAGGAGAGAACAGGGGATCGGTGAAGCTTTCTTT	CASRREQGIGEAFF
TRBJ2-1	TRBV5-4	NA	TRBD2	TGTGCCAGCAGCCCTCGGGGGGGGTCCTACAATGAGCAGTTCTTC	CASSPRGGSYNEQFF
TRBJ2-7	TRBV10-1	NA	TRBD2	TGCGCCAGCAGTGAGGGGGGGGCCTACGAGCAGTACTTC	CASSEGGAYEQYF
TRBJ2-1	TRBV2	NA	NA	TGTGCCAGCGAAGGGACAACGTACAATGAGCAGTTCTTC	CASEGTTYNEQFF
TRBJ1-6	TRBV7-2	NA	TRBD1	TGTGCCAGCAGCGCCAGACAGGGGGCGTTGGGGTCACCCCTCCACTTT	CASSARQGALGSPLHF
TRBJ1-1	TRBV29-1	NA	TRBD1	TGCAGCGTGGCAGGGACAGCGTTCGGAACAGAAGCTTTCTTT	CSVAGTAFGTEAFF
TRBJ2-7	TRBV9	NA	TRBD1	TGTGCCAGCAGCTACAGCCCCAGGGGGAGATCCTACGAGCAGTACTTC	CASSYSPRGRSYEQYF